The 2 T cell receptor beta chains reported below all come from one sample, sequenced in a study of T cell repertoires in cytomegalovirus infection (dated by TCRdb to about 2019). The antigens these receptors bind are not known. In light of the paper, this sample's treatment or condition label describes: in vitro stimulation with specific CMV peptide epitopes to enrich CMV-specific T cells. The sequencing machine was an Illumina HiSeq 1500. In TCRdb, the public reads were trimmed at Q25 with fastp and aligned with MiXCR, with productive beta chains retained. Identical CDR3 proteins give one entry, which carries the most common genes and DNA. This sample comprises about 740,000 distinct CDR3 sequences, around 30% of them detected only once. The ten most abundant clones make up 15% to 20% of the sample. The source material was cultured PBMCs, sampled from culture after CMV antigen stimulation. These TCRs come from a human donor in good health (CMV status not recorded). Some clones in this sample may be carry-over from other donors' samples.

The sample holds a few counts of this clonotype. V gene TRBV7-2 combines with J gene TRBJ2-5; weak D call: TRBD2 (5 bases). The germline CDR1 and CDR2 sequences are SGHTA and FQGNSA. The CDR3 spans 14 residues. The V and J ends lost 5 bases and 4 bases respectively, with 14 bases between them. CDR3 sequence reads: CASSPLPSRETQYF. In nucleotides, the CDR3 is TGTGCCAGCAGCCCGCTACCTAGCAGAGAGACCCAGTACTTC.

This clonotype has only a few counts. The chain links TRBV12-3 or TRBV12-4 to TRBJ1-2; D is perhaps TRBD1 (6 bases). The CDR3 extends over 17 amino acids. Deletions cut 3 bases from V and 0 bases from J, with 17 bases between. CDR3 sequence: CASSLRVRGTSNYGYTF. DNA of the CDR3: TGTGCCAGCAGTTTGCGAGTGAGGGGGACTTCTAACTATGGCTACACCTTC.